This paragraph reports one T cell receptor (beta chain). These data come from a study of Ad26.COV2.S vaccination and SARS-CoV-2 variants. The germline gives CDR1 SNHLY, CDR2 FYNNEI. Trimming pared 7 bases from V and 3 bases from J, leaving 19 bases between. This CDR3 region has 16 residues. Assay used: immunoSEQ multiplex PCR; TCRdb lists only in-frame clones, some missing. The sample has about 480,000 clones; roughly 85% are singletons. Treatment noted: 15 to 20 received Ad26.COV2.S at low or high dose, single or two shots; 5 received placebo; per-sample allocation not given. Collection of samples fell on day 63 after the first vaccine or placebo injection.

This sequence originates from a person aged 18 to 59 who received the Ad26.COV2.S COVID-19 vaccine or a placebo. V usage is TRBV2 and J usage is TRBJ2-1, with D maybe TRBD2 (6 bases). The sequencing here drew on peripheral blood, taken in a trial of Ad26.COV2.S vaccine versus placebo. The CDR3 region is CASTPLGRRGYNEQFF. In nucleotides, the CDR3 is TGTGCCAGCACCCCCCTGGGGAGGCGGGGCTACAATGAGCAGTTCTTC.